This TCR beta chain was captured in a study of graft-versus-host responses after intestinal transplantation. As concerns this clone: The antigen remains undetermined.

The CDR3 loop spans 13 amino acids. V lost 0 bases and J lost 11, with 12 bases in between. Germline CDR1 is SGDLS and CDR2 is YYNGEE. Repertoires were generated with immunoSEQ multiplex PCR, while TCRdb's copy carries only in-frame clones and drops some. The repertoire holds 98,000 or so clones, with more than 85% as singletons. This sequence was found in a human donor who received an intestinal transplant. The source material was unstimulated CD4+ T cells sorted from spleen or lymph node cells, sampled before intestinal transplant. The chain is built from TRBV9 and TRBJ1-5; D unclear. CDR3 loop: CASSVATGTAQHF. CDR3 coding DNA: TGTGCCAGCAGCGTAGCTACCGGAACAGCCCAGCATTTT.